The source of this T cell receptor (beta chain) is a study of cytomegalovirus exposure and HLA in healthy donors. Findings of the study overall: In a later analysis, productive TCRs from donors in an Asian-associated ancestry cluster reportedly carried fewer N-insertions than the cohort mean.

PCR employed 60 Vbeta and 13 Jbeta primers. In the source study's methods: It was a later analysis that counted roughly 80 million unique TCR beta chains, of which some 10 million were shared. Clones were sequenced by immunoSEQ multiplex PCR, and TCRdb holds only the in-frame ones, with some missing. That table is the source of V, J and clone size, and D and trimming were worked out from the DNA. Altogether over 85,000 clones are present, approximately 77% being singletons, with the ten largest covering around 7.2%. This clone showed up just a few times. The target antigen is unknown. The V gene end was trimmed by 4 bases and the J gene end by 0 bases; junction bases not matched to a gene: 6. This CDR3 is 15 amino acids long. Germline CDR1 reads SGHTA; CDR2 reads FQGNSA.

Source material: PBMCs. This receptor was taken from a female donor in good health and CMV-seronegative. The chain joins TRBV7-2 to TRBJ2-7; TRBD2 matches 7 bases. The CDR3 is CASSSAPGGSYEQYF. CDR3 bases: TGTGCCAGCAGCTCCGCCCCGGGGGGCTCCTACGAGCAGTACTTC.